Listed below are T cell receptor beta chains from one sample, sequenced in a study of T cell clones after liver transplantation. Clones were read by immunoSEQ multiplex PCR, and TCRdb kept only the in-frame ones, dropping some. The repertoire consists of 45,000 to 60,000 clones, with 86% occurring once and the leading ten covering around 15%. The sequencing here drew on CD8+ T cells from blood, taken 12 months after liver transplant. Receptors were obtained from a human patient who received a liver transplant. Part of the T cell pool may stem from the graft donor. CDR3s include the opening cysteine and the closing phenylalanine or tryptophan. D genes are given only for firm matches. The size entry is marked missing in some rows and otherwise reads once, few, many or a size class.

TRBD1,TRBJ2-7,TRBV6-6,-,TGTGCCAGCAGGTCCGGGACAGTGGAGCCGTACGAGCAGTACTTC,CASRSGTVEPYEQYF
-,TRBJ1-2,TRBV6-5,once,TGTGCCAGCAGTTACTCGCCGGATCCGGGGAGTCGCTACACCTTC,CASSYSPDPGSRYTF
-,TRBJ1-1,TRBV11-2,-,TGTGCCAGCAGCTTACCGGGACCGAACACTGAAGCTTTCTTT,CASSLPGPNTEAFF
-,TRBJ2-7,TRBV7-6,-,TGTGCCAGCAGCTTAAGTCGGGACACTCACTTCTACGAGCAGTACTTC,CASSLSRDTHFYEQYF
-,TRBJ1-2,TRBV30,-,TGTGCCGGATTGGATTATGGCTACACCTTC,CAGLDYGYTF
-,TRBJ1-4,TRBV15,-,TGTGCCACCAGCAGGGGGTCTAGATCAACTAATGAAAAACTGTTTTTT,CATSRGSRSTNEKLFF
TRBD1,TRBJ1-1,TRBV28,-,TGTGCCAGCAGTTCGACAGGGGGCGCGACTGAAGCTTTCTTT,CASSSTGGATEAFF
-,TRBJ1-1,TRBV4-2,once,TGTGCCAGCAGCCAAGGTAACGGATATCTAGACACTGAAGCTTTCTTT,CASSQGNGYLDTEAFF
-,TRBJ2-5,TRBV7-8,-,TGTGCCAGCAGCCCAAGTTGGAGAGAGCAAGAGACCCAGTACTTC,CASSPSWREQETQYF
-,TRBJ2-7,TRBV27,-,TGTGCCAGCAGTTTGAGTCACAAAAACGAGCAGTACTTC,CASSLSHKNEQYF